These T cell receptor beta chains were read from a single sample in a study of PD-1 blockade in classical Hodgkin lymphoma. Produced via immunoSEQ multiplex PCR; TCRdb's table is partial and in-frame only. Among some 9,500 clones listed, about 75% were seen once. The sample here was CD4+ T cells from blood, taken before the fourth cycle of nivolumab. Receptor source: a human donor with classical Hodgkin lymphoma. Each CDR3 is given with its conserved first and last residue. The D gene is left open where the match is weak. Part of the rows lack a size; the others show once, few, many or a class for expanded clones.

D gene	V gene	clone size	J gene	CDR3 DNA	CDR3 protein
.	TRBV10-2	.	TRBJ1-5	TGCGCCAGCAGTGAGTCTCTGGTAGGGAGGCAGCCCCAGCATTTT	CASSESLVGRQPQHF
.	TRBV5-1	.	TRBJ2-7	TGCGCCAGCAGCGACCGACAGCGTCCGGGGGAGCAGTACTTC	CASSDRQRPGEQYF
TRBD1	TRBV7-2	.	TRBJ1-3	TGTGCCAGCAGCTTATGGACAGGGACTGGAAACACCATATATTTT	CASSLWTGTGNTIYF
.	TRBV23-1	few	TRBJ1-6	TGCGCCATCCCCAATGTGGAAGCGGGACTTAAGAATTCACCCCTCCACTTT	CAIPNVEAGLKNSPLHF
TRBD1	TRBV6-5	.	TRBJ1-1	TGTGCCAGCAGAAGACAGGGAGGGGGAACTGAAGCTTTCTTT	CASRRQGGGTEAFF
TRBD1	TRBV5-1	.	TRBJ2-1	TGCGCCAGCAGCTGGACAGGGGGCAGTGAGCAGTTCTTC	CASSWTGGSEQFF
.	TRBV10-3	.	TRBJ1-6	TGTGCCATCAGTGAGTCGCTCTGGGGGGGGCTTCCCATCCACTTT	CAISESLWGGLPIHF
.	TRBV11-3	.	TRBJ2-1	TGTGCCAGCAGCAACCGACAGGGCGGGGGCCAGGTTTACGATGAGCAGTTCTTC	CASSNRQGGGQVYDEQFF
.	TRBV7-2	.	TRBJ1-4	TGTGCCAGCAGCTTAGATCAGGGGAATGAAAAACTGTTTTTT	CASSLDQGNEKLFF
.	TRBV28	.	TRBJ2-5	TGTGCCAGCAGCCCAACGACCCAAGAGACCCAGTACTTC	CASSPTTQETQYF
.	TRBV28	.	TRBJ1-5	TGTGCCAGCAGCGTTTCAGGGCCCTCTCAGCCCCAGCATTTT	CASSVSGPSQPQHF
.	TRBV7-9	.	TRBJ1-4	TGTGCCAGCAGCTCGGGACACGGAAATGAAAAACTGTTTTTT	CASSSGHGNEKLFF
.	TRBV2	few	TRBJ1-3	TGTGCCAGCAGATCAGGCAATGGAAACACCATATATTTT	CASRSGNGNTIYF
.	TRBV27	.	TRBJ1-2	TGTGCCAGCAGTTTGAAGGCGACAGGAGGTAACTATGGCTACACCTTC	CASSLKATGGNYGYTF
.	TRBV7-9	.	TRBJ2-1	TGTGCCAGCAGGGCCCACCTGGACAATGAGCAGTTCTTC	CASRAHLDNEQFF
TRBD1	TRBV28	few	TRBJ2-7	TGTGCCAGCAGTTTACAGGGACAGGGGTTTCCTCCTCAATACGAGCAGTACTTC	CASSLQGQGFPPQYEQYF
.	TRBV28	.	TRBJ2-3	TGTGCCAGCAGCCTCTTCCAGACGAGCACAGATACGCAGTATTTT	CASSLFQTSTDTQYF
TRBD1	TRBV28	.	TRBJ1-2	TGTGCCAGCAGTTTTGGGGACAGGGGCGGGGGTGGCTACACCTTC	CASSFGDRGGGGYTF
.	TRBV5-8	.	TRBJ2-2	TGTGCCAGCAGCCACCAGGGGCGGGGAGGGGAGCTGTTTTTT	CASSHQGRGGELFF
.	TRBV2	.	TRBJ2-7	TGTGCCAGCATGAAGGATGTAGGGGAATACGAGCAGTACTTC	CASMKDVGEYEQYF
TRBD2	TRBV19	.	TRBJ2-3	TGTGCCAGTAAATCACTAGCGGGGAGCACAGATACGCAGTATTTT	CASKSLAGSTDTQYF
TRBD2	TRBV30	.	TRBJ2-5	TGTGCCTGGAGTCGGCTAGCGGGGAGTCGAGAGACCCAGTACTTC	CAWSRLAGSRETQYF
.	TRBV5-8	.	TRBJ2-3	TGTGCCAGCAGCTTGGGGTCGTTCACAGATACGCAGTATTTT	CASSLGSFTDTQYF
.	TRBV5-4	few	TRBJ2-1	TGTGCCAGCAGCGAATGGGGTAGCACTCCTGGCAATGAGCAGTTCTTC	CASSEWGSTPGNEQFF
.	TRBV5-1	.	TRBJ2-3	TGCGCCAGCAGCTTGGAGGTATCAGATACGCAGTATTTT	CASSLEVSDTQYF
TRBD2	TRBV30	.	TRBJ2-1	TGTGCCTGGAGATATATAAGGAGCGGGGGGTACAATGAGCAGTTCTTC	CAWRYIRSGGYNEQFF
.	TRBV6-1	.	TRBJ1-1	TGTGCCAGCAGTGATGATAACAGGAGGAACACTGAAGCTTTCTTT	CASSDDNRRNTEAFF
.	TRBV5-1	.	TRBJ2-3	TGCGCCAGCTCCTCGGGACCCTCAACAGATACGCAGTATTTT	CASSSGPSTDTQYF
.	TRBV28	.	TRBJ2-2	TGTGCCAGCAGGACCGGGCCCGTGCTTTTTGTCGGGGAGCTGTTTTTT	CASRTGPVLFVGELFF
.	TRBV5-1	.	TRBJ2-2	TGCGCCAGCAGCTTGGTTGCAGGTCACACCGGGGAGCTGTTTTTT	CASSLVAGHTGELFF
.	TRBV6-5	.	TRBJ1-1	TGTGCCAGCAGTTATGGGGGCAGTTTGAACACTGAAGCTTTCTTT	CASSYGGSLNTEAFF
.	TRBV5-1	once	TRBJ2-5	TGCGCCAGCAGCTTGATTGGGGGAGGATCTGAAGAGACCCAGTACTTC	CASSLIGGGSEETQYF
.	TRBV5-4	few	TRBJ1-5	TGTGCCAGCAGCCCAAAGAGTTATAGCAATCAGCCCCAGCATTTT	CASSPKSYSNQPQHF
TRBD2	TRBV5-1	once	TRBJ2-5	TGCGCCAGCAGCCTAACTAGCGGGGGCCTCCAAGAGACCCAGTACTTC	CASSLTSGGLQETQYF
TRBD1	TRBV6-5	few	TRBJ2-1	TGTGCCAGCCACGCACGTGGACAGGGGGCCCGGAGTGAGTTCTTC	CASHARGQGARSEFF
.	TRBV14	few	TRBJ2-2	TGTGCCAGCAGCCAACAGGCGGGACCTGGCGGGGAGCTGTTTTTT	CASSQQAGPGGELFF
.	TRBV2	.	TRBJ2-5	TGTGCCAGCAGCCCGGTGGGTTCAGAGACCCAGTACTTC	CASSPVGSETQYF
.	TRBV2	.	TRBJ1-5	TGTGCCAGCAAGGGCCAGAGCAATCAGCCCCAGCATTTT	CASKGQSNQPQHF
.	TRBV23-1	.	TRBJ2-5	TGCGCCAGCAGCCAGGGCTTTGAGGGGGAGACCCAGTACTTC	CASSQGFEGETQYF
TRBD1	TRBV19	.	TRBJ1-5	TGTGCCAGTCGACAGGGGGAAAGGGACAATCAGCCCCAGCATTTT	CASRQGERDNQPQHF
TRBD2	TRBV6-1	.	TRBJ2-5	TGTGCCAGCAGTGAGTCTAGCGGGGGAGAGACCCAGTACTTC	CASSESSGGETQYF
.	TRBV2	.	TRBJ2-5	TGTGCCAGCATTTACTCCGGGACCAGGCAAGAGACCCAGTACTTC	CASIYSGTRQETQYF